The sequence of this TCR beta chain was determined in a study of a mutant IDH1 vaccine in newly diagnosed glioma. Noted time point: week 23, last vaccination. In every dose of vaccine, 300 ug of mutant IDH1 20-mer peptide was given alongside topical imiquimod. Donors harbored newly found WHO grade 3 or 4 IDH1-mutant, ATRX-lost astrocytomas. Trimming cost V 4 bases and J 4 bases, with 20 bases left between them. CDR1 is SGHRS, CDR2 YFSETQ, per germline. The CDR3 is 16 residues long. About this clone: What it binds is unknown.

Assay: immunoSEQ multiplex PCR; the TCRdb copy retains only in-frame clones and omits some. The sample yields 60,000 to 100,000 clones, approximately 89% seen once. This clonotype was sampled from a woman between 50 and 59 years old with glioma. Sequences were derived from PBMCs, sampled from a glioma patient whose treatment included an IDH1 peptide vaccine. This sequence joins TRBV5-1 and TRBJ1-1, with D unclear. CDR3 loop: CASSARGGKVGTEAFF. CDR3 in DNA: TGCGCCAGCAGCGCCCGGGGAGGGAAGGTGGGCACTGAAGCTTTCTTT. The whole variable domain, remainder taken from reference TRBV5-1 and TRBJ1-1, is KAGVTQTPRYLIKTRGQQVTLSCSPISGHRSVSWYQQTPGQGLQFLFEYFSETQRNKGNFPGRFSGRQFSNSRSEMNVSTLELGDSALYLCASSARGGKVGTEAFFGQGTRLTVV.